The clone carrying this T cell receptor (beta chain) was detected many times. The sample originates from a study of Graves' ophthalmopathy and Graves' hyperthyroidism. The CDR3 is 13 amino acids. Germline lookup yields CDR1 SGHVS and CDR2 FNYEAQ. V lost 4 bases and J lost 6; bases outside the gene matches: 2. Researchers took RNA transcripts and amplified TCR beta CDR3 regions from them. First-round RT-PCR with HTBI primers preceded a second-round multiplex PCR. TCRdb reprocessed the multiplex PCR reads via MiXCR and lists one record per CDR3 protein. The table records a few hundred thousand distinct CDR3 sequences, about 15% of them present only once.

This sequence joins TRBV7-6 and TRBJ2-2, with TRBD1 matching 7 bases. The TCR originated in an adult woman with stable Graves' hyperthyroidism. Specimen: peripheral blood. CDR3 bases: TGTGCCAGCAGCTCCACAGGGGCCGGGGAGCTGTTTTTT. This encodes CASSSTGAGELFF.